The 22 T cell receptor beta chains reported below all come from one sample, sequenced in a study of blood T cell repertoires in COVID-19. Using immunoSEQ multiplex PCR, the repertoire was profiled, and TCRdb retains in-frame clones only, with some absent. The repertoire holds about 210,000 clones, with about nine tenths as singletons. Sequencing input: PBMCs or T cells enriched from blood (not recorded which). These TCRs come from a man aged 18-30 years with acute COVID-19.

This rearrangement joins TRBV28 to TRBJ1-5; no definite D call. Trimming took off 6 bases at V and 4 bases at J, with 4 bases between the two ends. This CDR3 is built from 11 residues. CDR1 and CDR2 (germline): MDHEN, SYDVKM. CDR3: CASSYNQPQHF. The CDR3, as DNA: TGTGCCAGCAGCTATAATCAGCCCCAGCATTTT.

This clone was seen only once. The chain recombines TRBV27 with TRBJ2-7; TRBD1 agrees at 10 bases. Germline V CDR1 and CDR2: MNHEY, SMNVEV (reference sequence). Unmatched junction bases numbered 8, after V lost 5 bases and J lost 4 bases. The CDR3 has 15 amino acids. This CDR3 is CASSATGTGVYEQYF. The DNA of the CDR3 is TGTGCCAGCAGTGCGACCGGGACAGGGGTTTACGAGCAGTACTTC.

The chain employs TRBV10-1 and TRBJ2-1, with TRBD2 matching over 14 bases. Germline trimming cut 6 bases from V and 8 bases from J; bases unmatched to any gene: 9. CDR1 is WNHNN, CDR2 SYGVQD, per germline (reference sequence). CDR3 length equals 16 residues. The CDR3 DNA reads as TGCGCCAGCAGCTTCGGGACTAGCGGGAGTGCAGATGAGCAGTTCTTC. Protein: CASSFGTSGSADEQFF.

V and J are TRBV6-2 or TRBV6-3 and TRBJ1-1; TRBD1 agrees at 12 bases. Germline loops: CDR1 MNHEY, CDR2 SVGEGT. This CDR3 region has 18 residues. V shed 2 bases, J shed 4 bases, and the junction held 11 bases outside the gene matches. The CDR3 DNA follows: TGTGCCAGCAGTTACGGACGGGACAGGGGGCTTGGGAGCACTGAAGCTTTCTTT. Translated, it gives CASSYGRDRGLGSTEAFF.

The V call is TRBV5-1, the J call TRBJ2-6, with 15 bases aligning to TRBD2. The CDR3 has 17 amino acids. V gave up 5 bases and J gave up 4 bases; unmatched junction bases: 4. The germline gives CDR1 SGHRS, CDR2 YFSETQ. The CDR3 loop reads CASSGLAGGPGANVLTF. The CDR3 DNA reads TGCGCCAGCAGTGGACTAGCGGGAGGGCCAGGGGCCAACGTCCTGACTTTC.

The chain combines TRBV30 with TRBJ2-1; D gene uncertain. CDR1 is GTSNPN and CDR2 is SVGIG in the germline V gene (reference sequence). V was shortened by 0 bases and J by 7 bases, with 7 bases between the two germline ends. The CDR3 consists of 12 residues. The CDR3 region has the DNA TGTGCCTGGAGTGTAGAGGATAATGAGCAGTTCTTC. Its translation: CAWSVEDNEQFF.

V gene TRBV6-2 or TRBV6-3 combines with J gene TRBJ2-1, with 8 bases that match TRBD2. Per germline, CDR1 MNHEY and CDR2 SVGEGT. The junction had 3 bases not matched to a gene; V was cut back by 3 bases and J by 5 bases. The CDR3 contains 14 residues. The CDR3 reads CASSYTSGHNEQFF. CDR3 sequence (DNA): TGTGCCAGCAGTTATACTAGCGGACACAATGAGCAGTTCTTC.

V usage is TRBV11-2 and J usage is TRBJ2-7; no definite D call. With 0 bases removed from V and 5 bases from J, the gap between germline ends came to 2 bases. CDR3 length: 11 amino acids. Germline V lookup: CDR1 SGHAT, CDR2 FQNNGV. CDR3 residues: CASSLDNEQYF. CDR3 nucleotides: TGTGCCAGCAGCTTAGATAACGAGCAGTACTTC.

The chain is built from TRBV7-9 and TRBJ2-1; 9 bases agree with TRBD2. V trimming: 4 bases; J trimming: 7 bases; junction bases outside the gene matches: 2. From germline, CDR1 is SEHNR and CDR2 FQNEAQ (reference sequence). The CDR3 is made up of 13 amino acids. CDR3 coding DNA: TGTGCCAGCAGCTCTGCGGGGGGGAATGAGCAGTTCTTC. Translated: CASSSAGGNEQFF.

V and J are TRBV6-5 and TRBJ2-1, with D tentatively TRBD1 (6 bases). The ends were cut back, 6 bases at V and 10 bases at J, with 22 bases in the middle. The V gene's germline CDR1 is MNHEY and CDR2 SVGAGI. The CDR3 length is 15 residues. In DNA form, the CDR3 reads TGTGCCAGCAGCCAGAAAGCGGCCCTCCAGGGGGAGCAGTTCTTC. As protein: CASSQKAALQGEQFF.

The chain links TRBV28 to TRBJ2-2, with 8 bases fitting TRBD2. This CDR3 comprises 16 residues. V trimming: 2 bases; J trimming: 5 bases; junction bases outside the gene matches: 7. Per the germline V gene, CDR1 is MDHEN and CDR2 is SYDVKM. As DNA, the CDR3 is TGTGCCAGCAGTTTACGCAGGCCTAGCGGGACCGGGGAGCTGTTTTTT. As protein: CASSLRRPSGTGELFF.

This clone was seen a handful of times. The chain combines TRBV29-1 with TRBJ1-2; 7 bases fit TRBD1. Trimming removed 7 bases from V and 8 bases from J; junction bases left unmatched: 10. Germline V gene sequence: CDR1 SQVTM, CDR2 ANQGSEA. The length of the CDR3 is 12 residues. The CDR3 sequence: CSGSMPGQGYTF. The DNA of the CDR3 is TGCAGCGGGAGTATGCCGGGACAGGGCTACACCTTC.

The chain combines TRBV9 with TRBJ1-2, with D possibly being TRBD1 (5 bases). V lost 7 bases, J lost 2 bases, and 9 bases lay in between. From germline, CDR1 is SGDLS and CDR2 YYNGEE. This CDR3 region has 12 residues. The CDR3: CASGKGNYGYTF. The CDR3, as DNA: TGTGCCAGCGGTAAGGGGAACTATGGCTACACCTTC.

The rearrangement links TRBV6-2 or TRBV6-3 to TRBJ2-1; 9 bases map to TRBD2. The CDR3 contains 13 residues. V shed 8 bases, J shed 7 bases, and the junction held 6 bases outside the gene matches. CDR1 is MNHEY, CDR2 SVGEGT, per germline. CDR3 in amino acids: CASGLAGTNEQFF. DNA for the CDR3: TGTGCCAGCGGCCTAGCGGGAACAAATGAGCAGTTCTTC.

J is TRBJ2-7 and V is TRBV6-5; D might be TRBD2 (6 bases). The V and J ends lost 6 bases and 2 bases respectively, with 14 bases between them. From germline, CDR1 is MNHEY and CDR2 SVGAGI. This CDR3 spans 14 amino acids. CDR3 sequence (DNA): TGTGCCAGCAGCAAAGGGGAGGAAGCCTACGAGCAGTACTTC. Translated: CASSKGEEAYEQYF.

This clone appeared once. The gene calls are TRBV7-9 and TRBJ2-3, with D perhaps TRBD1 (5 bases). Germline CDR1 reads SEHNR; CDR2 reads FQNEAQ (reference sequence). V lost 5 bases and J 0 bases, leaving 12 bases between the germline ends. This CDR3 has 15 residues. CDR3 sequence: CASSPTETSTDTQYF. CDR3 DNA: TGTGCCAGCAGCCCGACAGAGACAAGCACAGATACGCAGTATTTT.

This chain connects TRBV30 to TRBJ1-1, with TRBD1 as a possible D gene (6 bases). From germline, CDR1 is GTSNPN and CDR2 SVGIG (reference sequence). This CDR3 spans 16 amino acids. Trimming stripped 0 bases from V and 3 bases from J, with 17 bases between. CDR3 sequence: CAWSVQGGARHTEAFF. CDR3 nucleotide sequence: TGTGCCTGGAGTGTACAGGGTGGGGCGAGACACACTGAAGCTTTCTTT. Using reference TRBV30 and TRBJ1-1 for the parts outside the CDR3, the full variable domain is SQTIHQWPATLVQPVGSPLSLECTVEGTSNPNLYWYRQAAGRGLQLLFYSVGIGQISSEVPQNLSASRPQDRQFILSSKKLLLSDSGFYLCAWSVQGGARHTEAFFGQGTRLTVV.

V gene TRBV2 combines with J gene TRBJ1-1; D is unclear. Trimming cost V 1 base and J 9 bases, with 12 bases left between them. The CDR3 is 13 amino acids. Germline-derived CDR1 and CDR2 are SNHLY and FYNNEI. The CDR3 spells CASSEEATIQAFF. The CDR3 DNA follows: TGTGCCAGCAGTGAAGAGGCCACTATCCAAGCTTTCTTT.

The rearrangement joins TRBV6-5 to TRBJ1-6; perhaps TRBD1 as D (5 bases). The ends were cut back, 4 bases at V and 6 bases at J, with 13 bases in the middle. CDR1 is MNHEY, CDR2 SVGAGI, per germline. This CDR3 has 15 residues. The CDR3: CASSSSRQGNSPLHF. The CDR3 DNA reads as TGTGCCAGCAGTTCCTCCCGGCAGGGTAATTCACCCCTCCACTTT.

The V and J genes are TRBV11-2 and TRBJ2-7, with TRBD1 identical over 8 bases. V shed 0 bases, J shed 6 bases, and the junction held 10 bases outside the gene matches. CDR1 is SGHAT, CDR2 FQNNGV, per germline. CDR3 length: 16 amino acids. This CDR3 reads CASSLDSGGAGSEQYF. The CDR3 nucleotides read TGTGCCAGCAGCTTAGACTCAGGGGGCGCGGGTAGCGAGCAGTACTTC.

The chain recombines TRBV5-1 with TRBJ1-1; 9 bases align to TRBD1. This CDR3 has 17 amino acids. Germline V CDR1 and CDR2: SGHRS, YFSETQ. V gave up 0 bases and J gave up 4 bases; unmatched junction bases: 10. The CDR3 DNA is TGCGCCAGCAGCTTGGCGCCTCAGGGACAGGGAGGCACTGAAGCTTTCTTT. This encodes CASSLAPQGQGGTEAFF.

The chain is built from TRBV5-1 and TRBJ2-7; 7 nucleotides agree with TRBD1. Germline CDR1 SGHRS, CDR2 YFSETQ. Trimming cost V 4 bases and J 6 bases; bases outside gene matches: 10. The CDR3 extends over 14 amino acids. The DNA of the CDR3 is TGCGCCAGCAGCCCCGGGACAGTTGGACGCGAGCAGTACTTC. It translates to CASSPGTVGREQYF. Full variable domain (outside the CDR3, taken from reference TRBV5-1 and TRBJ2-7): KAGVTQTPRYLIKTRGQQVTLSCSPISGHRSVSWYQQTPGQGLQFLFEYFSETQRNKGNFPGRFSGRQFSNSRSEMNVSTLELGDSALYLCASSPGTVGREQYFGPGTRLTVT.